Below are 6 T cell receptor beta chains sequenced from a single sample in a study of cytomegalovirus exposure and HLA in healthy donors. Researchers ran the PCR with 60 Vbeta and 13 Jbeta primers. Using immunoSEQ multiplex PCR, the repertoire was profiled, and TCRdb retains in-frame clones only, with some absent. The sample shows roughly 140,000 clones, around 82% of them seen only once. The specimen was PBMCs. These receptors came from a woman between 40 and 55 years old in good health and CMV-seropositive.

The count of this clone is one. The chain employs TRBV4-2 and TRBJ2-5, with 7 bases that match TRBD1. Germline trimming cut 4 bases from V and 1 base from J; bases unmatched to any gene: 3. The CDR3 is 14 amino acids. Germline CDR1 reads LGHNA; CDR2 reads YNFKEQ. DNA for the CDR3: TGTGCCAGCAGCCCCCCAGGGGGCCAAGAGACCCAGTACTTC. Protein sequence: CASSPPGGQETQYF.

The V gene is TRBV6-5, the J gene TRBJ1-1; 7 bases match TRBD1. Germline values: CDR1 MNHEY, CDR2 SVGAGI. The V gene end was trimmed by 1 base and the J gene end by 4 bases; junction bases not matched to a gene: 3. This CDR3 comprises 14 residues. CDR3 in DNA: TGTGCCAGCAGTTACTTTACAGGGGTCACTGAAGCTTTCTTT. Residues: CASSYFTGVTEAFF.

The CDR3 here is CASRGRENYNEQFF. The CDR3 coding sequence is TGTGCCAGCAGGGGGAGAGAGAACTACAATGAGCAGTTCTTC. The chain links TRBV6-1 to TRBJ2-1; D possibly corresponds to TRBD2 (5 bases). Per germline, CDR1 MNHNS and CDR2 SASEGT. CDR3 length: 14 amino acids. Deletions cut 6 bases from V and 3 bases from J, with 12 bases between.

The chain uses TRBV4-2 and TRBJ2-1; 7 bases agree with TRBD1. V dropped 1 base and J dropped 4; count of bases not matched to a gene: 7. This CDR3 contains 16 residues. The germline CDR1 and CDR2 sequences are LGHNA and YNFKEQ. Here the CDR3 DNA reads TGTGCCAGCAGCCAAGGCGACAGGGAGCGTTACAATGAGCAGTTCTTC. This codes for CASSQGDRERYNEQFF.

In this sample, this clone turned up once. The chain is built from TRBV7-3 and TRBJ2-5, with TRBD1 matching over 8 bases. The CDR3 is 13 residues long. V was clipped by 3 bases and J by 4 bases; unmatched bases: 1. Germline CDR1 and CDR2: SGHTA and FQGTGA. CDR3: CASSFDRGETQYF. The CDR3 coding sequence is TGTGCCAGCAGCTTTGACAGGGGAGAGACCCAGTACTTC.

This clone was detected a few times. The chain uses TRBV25-1 and TRBJ1-1; D might be TRBD1 (5 bases). V lost 6 bases, J lost 0 bases, and 11 bases lay in between. CDR1 is MGHDK and CDR2 is SYGVNS in the germline V gene. The CDR3 has 14 residues. CDR3 in DNA: TGTGCCAGCAGCTTGACAGACATGAACACTGAAGCTTTCTTT. Amino acid sequence: CASSLTDMNTEAFF.